The entry below gives a single TCR beta chain sequence along with its context. The CDR3 spans 15 residues. V lost 4 bases and J lost 1, with 16 bases in between. Germline CDR1 reads DFQATT; CDR2 reads SNEGSKA (reference sequence). This sample was taken from a study of CD8 T cells in Susac syndrome. For the study at large: Clinical remission applied to under 10 sequenced Susac syndrome patients, and about six had active disease.

Random hexamers were used to reverse transcribe 0.5 to 1 ug of RNA. Each CDR3 protein is one row after TCRdb ran MiXCR on the immunoSEQ multiplex PCR reads. The sample includes 75,000 or so distinct CDR3 sequences, 90% to 95% of them seen just once. The study sequenced TCR beta in blood CD8+ and CD4+ T cells. The TCR comes from a human donor with Susac syndrome. Material: CD8+ T cells from PBMCs. The chain employs TRBV20-1 and TRBJ1-1; D unresolved. The CDR3 protein is CSAILPSEKNTEAFF. CDR3 sequence (DNA): TGCAGTGCTATTCTACCGTCGGAAAAGAACACTGAAGCTTTCTTT.